These 19 T cell receptor beta chains were sequenced from one sample in a study of blood T cell repertoires in COVID-19. The assay was immunoSEQ multiplex PCR, and TCRdb's table has in-frame clones only and misses some. The sample has some 250,000 clones, roughly 80% seen once. The material sequenced was peripheral blood. The receptors derive from a woman older than 75 with acute or convalescent COVID-19.

V and J are TRBV19 and TRBJ2-1; 7 bases fit TRBD1. CDR1 and CDR2 from the germline V gene are LNHDA and SQIVND (reference sequence). This CDR3 contains 13 residues. V lost 5 bases to trimming and J lost 7 bases; unmatched junction nucleotides: 5. The DNA of the CDR3 is TGTGCCAGTAGTGAGACAGGGCGGAATGAGCAGTTCTTC. Translation gives CASSETGRNEQFF.

The chain links TRBV11-2 to TRBJ1-6; D is undetermined. The V and J ends lost 5 bases and 9 bases respectively, with 14 bases between them. The CDR3 spans 14 residues. Germline V gene data show CDR1 as SGHAT and CDR2 as FQNNGV. CDR3 coding DNA: TGTGCCAGCAGCCACGGAAACGCGGGTTCACCCCTCCACTTT. This sequence encodes CASSHGNAGSPLHF.

V gene TRBV28 combines with J gene TRBJ1-6; a weak D match, TRBD1 (5 bases). Germline V gene sequence: CDR1 MDHEN, CDR2 SYDVKM. The CDR3 totals 17 residues. V was trimmed by 8 bases and J by 8 bases, leaving 25 bases between them. The CDR3, as DNA: TGTGCCAGCGTGGGCCCGCCAGGGAGGGATTTTTATTCACCCCTCCACTTT. This encodes CASVGPPGRDFYSPLHF. The variable domain in full, completed from reference TRBV28 and TRBJ1-6, reads DVKVTQSSRYLVKRTGEKVFLECVQDMDHENMFWYRQDPGLGLRLIYFSYDVKMKEKGDIPEGYSVSREKKERFSLILESASTNQTSMYLCASVGPPGRDFYSPLHFGNGTRLTVT.

This chain uses TRBV19 with TRBJ1-5; TRBD1 matches at 12 bases. This CDR3 spans 15 amino acids. Germline-derived CDR1 and CDR2 are LNHDA and SQIVND (reference sequence). V was clipped by 7 bases and J by 7 bases; unmatched bases: 8. The CDR3 is CASNDGTGGFQPQHF. CDR3 in DNA: TGTGCCAGTAACGACGGGACAGGGGGCTTCCAGCCCCAGCATTTT.

This chain uses TRBV19 with TRBJ2-5; D might be TRBD2 (6 bases). Germline V gene lookup returns CDR1 LNHDA and CDR2 SQIVND (reference sequence). Between the trimmed V and J ends, which lost 4 bases and 4 bases, there was a span of 10 bases. The CDR3 covers 13 residues. This chain's CDR3 is CASSTDSGETQYF. The CDR3 DNA reads TGTGCCAGTAGTACGGATAGCGGAGAGACCCAGTACTTC.

V gene TRBV6-5 combines with J gene TRBJ1-5; 11 bases match TRBD1. The germline V gene encodes CDR1 MNHEY and CDR2 SVGAGI. The junction had 13 bases not matched to a gene; V was cut back by 7 bases and J by 11 bases. This CDR3 spans 15 amino acids. CDR3 protein: CASTRTGGFLSTQHF. CDR3 DNA sequence: TGTGCCAGCACCAGGACAGGGGGCTTCCTTTCGACCCAGCATTTT.

This clone was recorded a few times. The chain uses TRBV30 and TRBJ2-1, with 11 bases fitting TRBD2. With 0 bases clipped from V and 9 bases from J, the junction kept 1 base outside the gene matches. The germline gives CDR1 GTSNPN, CDR2 SVGIG (reference sequence). The CDR3 is 13 amino acids. The CDR3 loop is CAWSVLAGVEQFF. Here the CDR3 DNA reads TGTGCCTGGAGTGTACTAGCGGGAGTTGAGCAGTTCTTC.

The chain recombines TRBV6-6 with TRBJ1-6; the match to TRBD1 covers 7 bases. J was trimmed by 12 bases and V by 2 bases; bases with no gene match: 7. Germline CDR1 is MNHNY and CDR2 is SVGAGI (reference sequence). The CDR3 extends over 14 amino acids. The CDR3 coding sequence is TGTGCCAGCAGTTACAGACAGGGTTACGTACCCCTCCACTTT. Translating it yields CASSYRQGYVPLHF.

The table lists this clone with many counts. The chain couples TRBV9 to TRBJ2-2; tentative D call: TRBD2 (5 bases). The CDR3 spans 13 residues. Germline CDR1 reads SGDLS; CDR2 reads YYNGEE. V gave up 4 bases and J gave up 7 bases, with 11 bases separating them. The CDR3 here is CASSRGFGGELFF. CDR3 in DNA: TGTGCCAGCAGCCGCGGGTTTGGCGGGGAGCTGTTTTTT.

This clone was detected only once. V gene TRBV28 combines with J gene TRBJ1-2; 8 bases match TRBD1. CDR3 length: 13 amino acids. The V and J ends lost 10 bases and 3 bases, in that order; junction bases with no gene match: 7. Germline V gives CDR1 MDHEN, CDR2 SYDVKM. DNA of the CDR3: TGTGCCACTGAGGACAGGGTTGACTATGGCTACACCTTC. Its translation is CATEDRVDYGYTF.

This sequence joins TRBV6-1 and TRBJ2-7, with 12 bases that match TRBD1. The CDR3 totals 16 residues. The V gene's germline CDR1 is MNHNS and CDR2 SASEGT. Trimming took 1 base from V and 4 from J; bases not matched to a gene: 5. Here the CDR3 DNA reads TGTGCCAGCAGTGAAGAGGGACAGGGGGCAACGTACGAGCAGTACTTC. Translated: CASSEEGQGATYEQYF.

The CDR3 nucleotides read TGTGCCAGCAGCTTGGACAGTTACACCGGGGAGCTGTTTTTT. This sequence encodes CASSLDSYTGELFF. The chain combines TRBV7-9 with TRBJ2-2; possible D gene TRBD1, 6 bases. V lost 3 bases, J lost 3 bases, and 8 bases lay in between. Germline-derived CDR1 and CDR2 are SEHNR and FQNEAQ (reference sequence). The CDR3 is 14 amino acids.

The V call is TRBV6-1, the J call TRBJ1-5; unclear D gene. This CDR3 has 15 residues. Trimming took 0 bases from V and 2 from J, leaving 8 bases between them. From germline, CDR1 is MNHNS and CDR2 SASEGT. CDR3 protein: CASSEAISGNQPQHF. The CDR3 DNA sequence: TGTGCCAGCAGTGAAGCGATCAGTGGCAATCAGCCCCAGCATTTT.

The V and J genes are TRBV2 and TRBJ2-6, with a possible D match to TRBD2 (5 bases). Trimming cost V 11 bases and J 11 bases, with 22 bases left between them. This CDR3 comprises 14 residues. Germline V gene data show CDR1 as SNHLY and CDR2 as FYNNEI. The CDR3 region has the DNA TGTGCCCCGAGAGGGAGTGTAGGTAGGGACGTCCTGACTTTC. It specifies CAPRGSVGRDVLTF.

The DNA of the CDR3 is TGTGCCAGCAGCTTAGGCCAGGGGAGCACCGGGGAGCTGTTTTTT. Translation: CASSLGQGSTGELFF. The chain carries TRBV7-9 and TRBJ2-2, with D perhaps TRBD1 (6 bases). The CDR3 is 15 residues long. V lost 1 base and J 4 bases, leaving 10 bases between the germline ends. The germline gives CDR1 SEHNR, CDR2 FQNEAQ (reference sequence). Drawing the rest from reference TRBV7-9 and TRBJ2-2, the complete variable domain is DTGVSQNPRHKITKRGQNVTFRCDPISEHNRLYWYRQTLGQGPEFLTYFQNEAQLEKSRLLSDRFSAERPKGSFSTLEIQRTEQGDSAMYLCASSLGQGSTGELFFGEGSRLTVL.

This chain joins TRBV7-2 and TRBJ2-2; 7 bases map to TRBD1. The V gene end was trimmed by 4 bases and the J gene end by 8 bases; junction bases not matched to a gene: 10. The germline gives CDR1 SGHTA, CDR2 FQGNSA. The CDR3 has 15 residues. The CDR3 region is CASSSYTQGRGELFF. The CDR3 coding sequence is TGTGCCAGCAGCTCCTACACACAGGGGAGAGGGGAGCTGTTTTTT.

This chain's CDR3 is CASSQEISVFGTGGSQPQHF. The CDR3 DNA follows: TGTGCCAGCAGCCAAGAGATTTCGGTGTTCGGGACAGGGGGCTCTCAGCCCCAGCATTTT. The chain combines TRBV4-2 with TRBJ1-5; TRBD1 aligns across 12 bases. V lost 0 bases, J lost 6 bases, and 15 bases stayed unmatched. This CDR3 comprises 20 residues. The germline CDR1 and CDR2 sequences are LGHNA and YNFKEQ.

The chain uses TRBV5-1 and TRBJ2-1, with 8 bases that match TRBD1. V trimming: 4 bases; J trimming: 1 base; junction bases outside the gene matches: 4. CDR3 length: 15 residues. Germline assignment: CDR1 SGHRS and CDR2 YFSETQ. DNA of the CDR3: TGCGCCAGCAGCGCCGGACAGGGATCCTACAATGAGCAGTTCTTC. This gives the protein CASSAGQGSYNEQFF.

This sequence joins TRBV27 and TRBJ1-1; D perhaps matches TRBD1 (5 bases). CDR3 size: 14 residues. Germline CDR1 is MNHEY and CDR2 is SMNVEV (reference sequence). Trimming took 1 base from V and 6 from J, leaving 12 bases between them. CDR3 region: CASSLYGGRPEAFF. CDR3 sequence (DNA): TGTGCCAGCAGTTTATACGGGGGGAGGCCTGAAGCTTTCTTT.